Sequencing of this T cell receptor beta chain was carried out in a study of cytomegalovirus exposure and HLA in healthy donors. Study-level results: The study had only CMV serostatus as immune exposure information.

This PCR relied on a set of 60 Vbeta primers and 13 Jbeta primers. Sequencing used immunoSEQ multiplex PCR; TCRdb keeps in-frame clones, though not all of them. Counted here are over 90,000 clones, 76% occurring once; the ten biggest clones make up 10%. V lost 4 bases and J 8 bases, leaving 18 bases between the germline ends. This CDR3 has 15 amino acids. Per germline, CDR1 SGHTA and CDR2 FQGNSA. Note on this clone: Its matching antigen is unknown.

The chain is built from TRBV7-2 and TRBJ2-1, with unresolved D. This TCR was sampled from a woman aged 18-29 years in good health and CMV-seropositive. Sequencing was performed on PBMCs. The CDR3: CASSSGESHRDEQFF. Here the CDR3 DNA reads TGTGCCAGCAGCTCCGGTGAGTCCCACCGCGATGAGCAGTTCTTC.